Listed below are T cell receptor beta chains from one sample, sequenced in a study of blood T cell repertoires in COVID-19. TCRdb's table, derived via immunoSEQ multiplex PCR, lists solely in-frame clones and lacks some. The sample has some 300,000 clones; roughly 87% are singletons. Specimen: PBMCs or T cells enriched from blood (not recorded which). The origin of the receptors is a woman in her 30s who had recovered from COVID-19. Both conserved end residues are part of each CDR3. A D gene is named only where the DNA matches it firmly. Size tells how often a clone was seen (once, few, many) or the class of an expanded clone, and some rows leave it out.

V gene,clone size,J gene,D gene,CDR3 protein,CDR3 DNA
TRBV19,once,TRBJ2-1,NA,CASSIDRGDEQFF,TGTGCCAGTAGTATAGACAGGGGCGATGAGCAGTTCTTC
TRBV11-2,NA,TRBJ2-7,NA,CASSLTVQDEQYF,TGTGCCAGCAGCTTAACGGTACAGGACGAGCAGTACTTC
TRBV5-1,NA,TRBJ1-4,NA,CASSSTHANEKLFF,TGCGCCAGCAGCTCCACACACGCTAATGAAAAACTGTTTTTT
TRBV4-1,NA,TRBJ1-2,TRBD1,CASSQAPGQIGLGYTF,TGCGCCAGCAGCCAAGCCCCGGGACAGATAGGCCTTGGCTACACCTTC
TRBV5-6,NA,TRBJ2-1,NA,CASSRWTSLSYNEQFF,TGTGCCAGCAGCCGATGGACTTCCCTCTCCTACAATGAGCAGTTCTTC
TRBV6-5,NA,TRBJ2-7,NA,CASRSPNGDEQYF,TGTGCCAGCAGATCCCCCAATGGAGACGAGCAGTACTTC
TRBV5-1,NA,TRBJ1-4,NA,CASSLYTAAETNEKLFF,TGCGCCAGCAGCTTGTATACTGCAGCGGAAACTAATGAAAAACTGTTTTTT
TRBV7-9,NA,TRBJ1-5,TRBD1,CASSLAPGQGGSNQPQHF,TGTGCCAGCAGCTTAGCCCCGGGACAGGGGGGTTCGAATCAGCCCCAGCATTTT
TRBV2,NA,TRBJ1-5,NA,CASAGLQGNRPQHF,TGTGCCAGCGCAGGTTTACAGGGCAATCGACCCCAGCATTTT
TRBV10-3,NA,TRBJ1-1,NA,CAISGGDTEAFF,TGTGCCATCAGTGGGGGGGACACTGAAGCTTTCTTT
TRBV15,NA,TRBJ2-7,TRBD1,CATSRVGQASYEQYF,TGTGCCACCAGCAGAGTCGGACAGGCATCCTACGAGCAGTACTTC
TRBV6-1,NA,TRBJ1-4,NA,CASSDRGATNEKLFF,TGTGCCAGCAGTGACAGGGGTGCCACTAATGAAAAACTGTTTTTT
TRBV15,NA,TRBJ2-3,TRBD2,CATSPGGSTDTQYF,TGTGCCACCAGTCCGGGAGGGAGCACAGATACGCAGTATTTT
TRBV7-8,NA,TRBJ2-7,NA,CASSREDTYEQYF,TGTGCCAGCAGCAGAGAGGACACCTACGAGCAGTACTTC
TRBV7-9,NA,TRBJ1-1,TRBD1,CASSGDRGVAEAFF,TGTGCCAGCAGCGGTGACAGGGGGGTTGCTGAAGCTTTCTTT
TRBV11-2,NA,TRBJ2-7,NA,CASSLQAPSEQYF,TGTGCCAGCAGCTTACAGGCCCCCTCCGAGCAGTACTTC
TRBV2,NA,TRBJ1-5,TRBD1,CASNLDRASQPQHF,TGTGCCAGCAATTTGGACAGGGCGAGCCAGCCCCAGCATTTT
TRBV19,NA,TRBJ2-5,TRBD2,CASKETSGGNYRETQYF,TGTGCCAGTAAAGAAACTAGCGGGGGAAATTATAGAGAGACCCAGTACTTC
TRBV7-6,NA,TRBJ2-2,TRBD1,CASSLEAGGHGELFF,TGTGCCAGCAGCTTAGAGGCAGGGGGCCACGGGGAGCTGTTTTTT
TRBV19,NA,TRBJ2-2,NA,CASSIQVNTGELFF,TGTGCCAGTAGTATCCAGGTGAACACCGGGGAGCTGTTTTTT
TRBV5-1,few,TRBJ1-1,NA,CASRRTEFQTAFF,TGCGCCAGCAGGCGGACTGAGTTCCAGACGGCTTTCTTT
TRBV28,NA,TRBJ2-1,NA,CASSFTRGSSYNEQFF,TGTGCCAGCAGTTTTACCCGAGGGAGCTCCTACAATGAGCAGTTCTTC